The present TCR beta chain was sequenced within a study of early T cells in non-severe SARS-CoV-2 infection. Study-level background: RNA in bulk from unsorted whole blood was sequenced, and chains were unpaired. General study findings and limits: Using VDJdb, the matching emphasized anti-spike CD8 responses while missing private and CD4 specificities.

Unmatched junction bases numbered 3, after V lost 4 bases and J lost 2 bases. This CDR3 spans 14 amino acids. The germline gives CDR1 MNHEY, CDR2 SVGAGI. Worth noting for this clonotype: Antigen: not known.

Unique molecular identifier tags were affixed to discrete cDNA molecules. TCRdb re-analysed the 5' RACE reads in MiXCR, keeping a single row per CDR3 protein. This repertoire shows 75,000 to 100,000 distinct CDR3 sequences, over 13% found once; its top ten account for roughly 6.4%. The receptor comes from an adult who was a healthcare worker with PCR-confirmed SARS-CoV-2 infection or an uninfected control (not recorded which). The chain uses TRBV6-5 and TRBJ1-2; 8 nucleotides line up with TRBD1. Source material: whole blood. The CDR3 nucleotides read TGTGCCAGCAGTTTTCGGACAGGGAACTATGGCTACACCTTC. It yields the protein CASSFRTGNYGYTF.